Shown below are 13 T cell receptor beta chains from a single sample sequenced in a study of regulatory T cells in long-lasting Graves disease. Documented time point: persistent/refractory GD, antithyroid drugs over 5 years with positive TRAb. With RNA extracted from PBMCs as input, the TCR library was made. Sequencing libraries for TCR beta were prepared with iRepertoire HTBI primers and Arm-PCR of CDR3 regions. TCRdb reprocessed the multiplex PCR reads with MiXCR, giving one entry per CDR3 protein. The data hold approximately 690,000 distinct CDR3 sequences, with 25% to 35% observed a single time. The starting material was peripheral blood mononuclear cells (PBMCs), obtained when the disease was refractory, from a patient treated with antithyroid drugs. These receptors all come from a female donor with Graves disease.

The chain has TRBV5-1 and TRBJ2-7; a possible D gene is TRBD2 (5 bases). Germline-derived CDR1 and CDR2 are SGHRS and YFSETQ. Trimming stripped 0 bases from V and 3 bases from J, with 10 bases between. The CDR3 consists of 14 residues. The CDR3 loop is CASSLDDAGYEQYF. DNA for the CDR3: TGCGCCAGCAGCTTGGATGATGCGGGCTACGAGCAGTACTTC.

There are a few counts of this clonotype. The CDR3 region is CASQTTNYGYTF. CDR3 DNA sequence: TGTGCCAGCCAGACTACGAACTATGGCTACACCTTC. This chain joins TRBV2 and TRBJ1-2; D is unresolved. Per germline, CDR1 SNHLY and CDR2 FYNNEI. Trimming took 8 bases from V and 2 from J, leaving 9 bases between them. The CDR3 consists of 12 residues.

This clonotype was seen many times. This chain links TRBV3-1 with TRBJ1-1; D may be TRBD1 (5 bases). The CDR3 is 14 amino acids. V lost 4 bases to trimming and J lost 3 bases, with 12 bases between them. Germline loops: CDR1 LGHDT, CDR2 YNNKEL (reference sequence). The CDR3 region is CASSPQGRDTEAFF. In DNA, the CDR3 is TGTGCCAGCAGCCCTCAGGGCAGGGACACTGAAGCTTTCTTT.

This clonotype showed up many times. The rearrangement joins TRBV6-5 to TRBJ2-5, with 11 bases that match TRBD1. Germline loops: CDR1 MNHEY, CDR2 SVGAGI. With 4 bases clipped from V and 1 base from J, the junction kept 5 bases outside the gene matches. This CDR3 region has 16 residues. This chain's CDR3 is CASSFAGTGGQETQYF. The CDR3 DNA reads as TGTGCCAGCAGTTTCGCCGGGACAGGGGGCCAAGAGACCCAGTACTTC.

J is TRBJ1-3 and V is TRBV6-1; possibly TRBD1 for D (6 bases). V was trimmed by 10 bases and J by 0 bases, leaving 10 bases between them. Per the germline V gene, CDR1 is MNHNS and CDR2 is SASEGT. The CDR3 runs to 13 residues. The CDR3 protein is CATGTNSGNTIYF. DNA of the CDR3: TGTGCCACCGGGACAAACTCTGGAAACACCATATATTTT.

This chain links TRBV20-1 with TRBJ2-7, with 7 positions matching TRBD2. The CDR3 is made up of 14 amino acids. Germline V gene data show CDR1 as DFQATT and CDR2 as SNEGSKA (reference sequence). With V trimmed by 4 bases and J by 6 bases, 12 bases remained unmatched. DNA for the CDR3: TGCAGTGCTACCCCACTGCGGGGGATTGGCGAGCAGTACTTC. Its protein product is CSATPLRGIGEQYF.

The CDR3 DNA follows: TGTGCCAGCAGAAAAGCCCTCTCTGGGGCCAACGTCCTGACTTTC. Protein product: CASRKALSGANVLTF. The genes are TRBV27 and TRBJ2-6; no definite D call. The germline gives CDR1 MNHEY, CDR2 SMNVEV (reference sequence). This CDR3 spans 15 amino acids. The V end lost 6 bases, the J end lost 0 bases, and 9 bases lay between the germline ends.

The CDR3 coding sequence is TGTGCCAGTAGTGACAGTGCGCATCAGCCCCAGCATTTT. This sequence encodes CASSDSAHQPQHF. This sequence joins TRBV19 and TRBJ1-5; D might be TRBD1 (5 bases). CDR3 size: 13 residues. Trimming removed 5 bases from V and 5 bases from J, with 10 bases in between. The germline V gene has CDR1 LNHDA and CDR2 SQIVND (reference sequence).

J is TRBJ1-1 and V is TRBV28; 7 bases line up with TRBD1. The CDR3 has 14 amino acids. Germline CDR1 is MDHEN and CDR2 is SYDVKM. Trimming cost V 4 bases and J 3 bases; bases outside gene matches: 5. The CDR3 loop reads CASSWRGLDTEAFF. As DNA, the CDR3 is TGTGCCAGCAGTTGGAGGGGGCTGGACACTGAAGCTTTCTTT.

A few counts support this clonotype. This sequence joins TRBV7-2 and TRBJ2-1; D is undetermined. Germline lookup yields CDR1 SGHTA and CDR2 FQGNSA. The V gene lost 3 bases and the J gene lost 5 bases, with 14 bases spanning the gap. This CDR3 has 15 residues. DNA of the CDR3: TGTGCCAGCAGCTTCGTGGCTGGGCGGAACAATGAGCAGTTCTTC. Translation gives CASSFVAGRNNEQFF. The complete variable domain, with remaining parts taken from reference TRBV7-2 and TRBJ2-1, reads GAGVSQSPSNKVTEKGKDVELRCDPISGHTALYWYRQSLGQGLEFLIYFQGNSAPDKSGLPSDRFSAERTGGSVSTLTIQRTQQEDSAVYLCASSFVAGRNNEQFFGPGTRLTVL.

A note on this clonotype: Possible read error: a much larger clone is one base away. The chain combines TRBV27 with TRBJ1-2, with no clear D. The V gene's germline CDR1 is MNHEY and CDR2 SMNVEV (reference sequence). Trimming left V 0 bases short and J 7 bases short, with 9 bases between. The CDR3 loop spans 13 amino acids. The CDR3 reads CASSLSSGSGYTF. The CDR3 nucleotides are TGTGCCAGCAGTTTATCGTCCGGGAGTGGCTACACCTTC.

This clonotype was counted only a few times. CDR3 nucleotide sequence: TGCAGCTCGACAGGGGAAGGAGAGACCCAGTACTTC. Encoded protein: CSSTGEGETQYF. The gene calls are TRBV20-1 and TRBJ2-5; 8 nucleotides match TRBD1. The CDR3 totals 12 residues. The V gene's germline CDR1 is DFQATT and CDR2 SNEGSKA (reference sequence).

This clonotype has a handful of counts. The V call is TRBV18, the J call TRBJ1-2; D unresolved. V was shortened by 0 bases and J by 5 bases, with 10 bases between the two germline ends. Germline CDR1 and CDR2: KGHSH and LQKENI. The CDR3 length is 14 residues. The CDR3 sequence is CASSPPTGGYGYTF. The CDR3 DNA reads as TGTGCCAGCTCACCACCAACCGGAGGGTATGGCTACACCTTC.